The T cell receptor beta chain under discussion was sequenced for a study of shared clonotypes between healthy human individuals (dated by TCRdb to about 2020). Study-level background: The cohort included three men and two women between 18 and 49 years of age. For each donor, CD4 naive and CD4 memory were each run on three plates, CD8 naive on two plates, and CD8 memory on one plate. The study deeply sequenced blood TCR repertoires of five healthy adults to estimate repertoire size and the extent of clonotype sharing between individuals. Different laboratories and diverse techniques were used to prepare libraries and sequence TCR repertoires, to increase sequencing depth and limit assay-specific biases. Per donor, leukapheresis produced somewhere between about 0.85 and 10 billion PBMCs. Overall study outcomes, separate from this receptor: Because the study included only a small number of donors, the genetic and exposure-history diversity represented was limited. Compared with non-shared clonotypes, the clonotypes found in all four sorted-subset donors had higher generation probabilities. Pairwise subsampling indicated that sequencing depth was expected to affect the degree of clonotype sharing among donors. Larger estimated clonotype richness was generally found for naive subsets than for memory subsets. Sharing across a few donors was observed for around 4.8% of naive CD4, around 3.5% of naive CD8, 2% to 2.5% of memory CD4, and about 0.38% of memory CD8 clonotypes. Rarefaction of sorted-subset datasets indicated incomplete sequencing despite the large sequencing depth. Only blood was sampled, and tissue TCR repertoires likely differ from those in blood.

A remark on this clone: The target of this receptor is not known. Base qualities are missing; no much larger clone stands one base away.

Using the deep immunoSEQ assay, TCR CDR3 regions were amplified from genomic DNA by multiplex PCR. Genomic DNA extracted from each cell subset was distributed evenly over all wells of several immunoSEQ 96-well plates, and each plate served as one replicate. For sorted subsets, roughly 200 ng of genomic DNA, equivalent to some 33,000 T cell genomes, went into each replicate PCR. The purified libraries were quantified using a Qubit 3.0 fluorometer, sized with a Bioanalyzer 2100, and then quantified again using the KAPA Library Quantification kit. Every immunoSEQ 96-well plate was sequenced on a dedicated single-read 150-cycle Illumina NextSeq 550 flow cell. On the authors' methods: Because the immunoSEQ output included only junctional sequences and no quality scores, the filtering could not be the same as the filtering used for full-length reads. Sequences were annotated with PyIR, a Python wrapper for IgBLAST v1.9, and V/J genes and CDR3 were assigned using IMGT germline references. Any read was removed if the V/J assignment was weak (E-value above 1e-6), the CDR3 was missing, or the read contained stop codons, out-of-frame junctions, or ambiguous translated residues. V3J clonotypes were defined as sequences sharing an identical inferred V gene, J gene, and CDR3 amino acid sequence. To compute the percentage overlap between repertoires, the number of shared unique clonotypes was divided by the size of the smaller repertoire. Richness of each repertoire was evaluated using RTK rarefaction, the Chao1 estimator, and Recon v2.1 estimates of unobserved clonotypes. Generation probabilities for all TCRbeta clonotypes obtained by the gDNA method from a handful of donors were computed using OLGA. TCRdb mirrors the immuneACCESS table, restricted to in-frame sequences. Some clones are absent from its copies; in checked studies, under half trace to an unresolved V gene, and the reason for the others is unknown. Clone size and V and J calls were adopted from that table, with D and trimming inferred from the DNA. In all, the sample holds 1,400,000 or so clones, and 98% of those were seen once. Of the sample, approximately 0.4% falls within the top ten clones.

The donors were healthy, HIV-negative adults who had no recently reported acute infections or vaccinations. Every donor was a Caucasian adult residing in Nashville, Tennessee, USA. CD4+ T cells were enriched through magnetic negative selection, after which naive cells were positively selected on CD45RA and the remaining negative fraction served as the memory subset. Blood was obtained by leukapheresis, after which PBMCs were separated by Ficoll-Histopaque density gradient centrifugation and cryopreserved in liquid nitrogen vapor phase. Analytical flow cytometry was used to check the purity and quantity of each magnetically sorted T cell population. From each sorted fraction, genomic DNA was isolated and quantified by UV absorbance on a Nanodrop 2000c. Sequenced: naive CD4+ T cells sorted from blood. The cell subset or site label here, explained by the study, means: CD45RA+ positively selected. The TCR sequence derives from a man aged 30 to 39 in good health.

The DNA is as follows: TGTGCCAGCAGCTTAAAGGACAGGTTCTCCTACGAGCAGTACTTC. Translated, this gives CASSLKDRFSYEQYF. Recombination linked TRBV5-7 to TRBJ2-7, with 7 bases in between that match TRBD1. TRBV5-7 is identified as an open reading frame with a role that is uncertain. From the cysteine up to the phenylalanine, the CDR3 has a length of 15 residues. Only CDR3 DNA remains: 45 bases, in frame from the first base. The junction shows trimming of 2 bases on V and 0 bases on J, and the gene matches do not reach 5 bases of it.